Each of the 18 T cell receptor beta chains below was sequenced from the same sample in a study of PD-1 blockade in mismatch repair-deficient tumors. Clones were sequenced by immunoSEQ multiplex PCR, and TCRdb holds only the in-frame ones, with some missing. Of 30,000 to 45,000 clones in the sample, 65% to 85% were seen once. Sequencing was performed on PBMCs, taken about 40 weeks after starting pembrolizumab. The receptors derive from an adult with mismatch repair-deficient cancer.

CDR3 region: CASSLSVTNEKLFF. CDR3 nucleotide sequence: TGTGCCAGCAGCTTAAGCGTGACTAATGAAAAACTGTTTTTT. The chain employs TRBV11-2 and TRBJ1-4; D is unresolved. Looked up from germline, CDR1 is SGHAT and CDR2 is FQNNGV. Trimming cost V 2 bases and J 2 bases, with 6 bases left between them. This CDR3 has 14 amino acids.

The CDR3, as DNA: TGTGCCACCGGGGGGTTGAACACTGAAGCTTTCTTT. Translation gives CATGGLNTEAFF. V gene TRBV15 combines with J gene TRBJ1-1, with D possibly matching TRBD1 (5 bases). CDR3 size: 12 residues. The V end lost 8 bases, the J end lost 0 bases, and 7 bases lay between the germline ends. The germline CDR1 and CDR2 sequences are LNHNV and YYDKDF (reference sequence).

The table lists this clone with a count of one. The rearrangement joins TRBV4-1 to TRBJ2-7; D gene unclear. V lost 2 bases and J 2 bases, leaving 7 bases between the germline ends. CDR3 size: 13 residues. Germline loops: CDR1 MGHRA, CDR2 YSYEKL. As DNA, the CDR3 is TGCGCCAGCAGCCAAACTTATGCCTACGAGCAGTACTTC. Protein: CASSQTYAYEQYF.

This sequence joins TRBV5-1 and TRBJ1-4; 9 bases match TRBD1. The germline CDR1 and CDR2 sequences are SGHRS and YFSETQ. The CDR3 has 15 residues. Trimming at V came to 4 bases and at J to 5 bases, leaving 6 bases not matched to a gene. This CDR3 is CASSPMTGGNEKLFF. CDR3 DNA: TGCGCCAGCAGCCCTATGACAGGGGGGAATGAAAAACTGTTTTTT. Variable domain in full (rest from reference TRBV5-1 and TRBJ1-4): KAGVTQTPRYLIKTRGQQVTLSCSPISGHRSVSWYQQTPGQGLQFLFEYFSETQRNKGNFPGRFSGRQFSNSRSEMNVSTLELGDSALYLCASSPMTGGNEKLFFGSGTQLSVL.

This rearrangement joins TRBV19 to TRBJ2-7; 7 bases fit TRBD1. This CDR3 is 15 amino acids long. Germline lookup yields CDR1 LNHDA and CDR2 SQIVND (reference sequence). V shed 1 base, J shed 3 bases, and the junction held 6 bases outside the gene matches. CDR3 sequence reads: CASSIAGGQFYEQYF. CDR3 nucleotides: TGTGCCAGTAGTATAGCAGGGGGACAGTTCTACGAGCAGTACTTC.

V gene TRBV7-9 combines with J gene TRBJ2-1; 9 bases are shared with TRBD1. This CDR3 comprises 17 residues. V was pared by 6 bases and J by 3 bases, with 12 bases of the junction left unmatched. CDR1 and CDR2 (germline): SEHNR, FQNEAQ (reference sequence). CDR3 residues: CASSFLLGQGGYNEQFF. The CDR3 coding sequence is TGTGCCAGCAGTTTCTTATTGGGACAGGGAGGCTACAATGAGCAGTTCTTC.

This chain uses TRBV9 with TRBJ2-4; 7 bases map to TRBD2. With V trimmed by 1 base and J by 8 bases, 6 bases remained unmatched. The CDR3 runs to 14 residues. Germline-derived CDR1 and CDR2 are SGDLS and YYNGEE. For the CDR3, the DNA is TGTGCCAGCAGCGTACTAGGGGAGGGAGACATTCAGTACTTC. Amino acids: CASSVLGEGDIQYF.

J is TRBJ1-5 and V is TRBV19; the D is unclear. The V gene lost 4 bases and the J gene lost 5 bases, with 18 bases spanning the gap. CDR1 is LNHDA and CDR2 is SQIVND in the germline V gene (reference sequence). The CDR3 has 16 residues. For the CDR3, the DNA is TGTGCCAGTAGTACCCCCCCGTTGAGGCGGGATCAGCCCCAGCATTTT. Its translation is CASSTPPLRRDQPQHF. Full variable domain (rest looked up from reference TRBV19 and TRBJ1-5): DGGITQSPKYLFRKEGQNVTLSCEQNLNHDAMYWYRQDPGQGLRLIYYSQIVNDFQKGDIAEGYSVSREKKESFPLTVTSAQKNPTAFYLCASSTPPLRRDQPQHFGDGTRLSIL.

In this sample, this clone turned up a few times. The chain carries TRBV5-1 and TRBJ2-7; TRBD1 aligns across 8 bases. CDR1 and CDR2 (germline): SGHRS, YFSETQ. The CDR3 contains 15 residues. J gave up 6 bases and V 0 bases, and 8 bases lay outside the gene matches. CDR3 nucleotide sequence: TGCGCCAGCAGCTTGGCCCCGGACAGGGCAGGCGAGCAGTACTTC. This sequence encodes CASSLAPDRAGEQYF.

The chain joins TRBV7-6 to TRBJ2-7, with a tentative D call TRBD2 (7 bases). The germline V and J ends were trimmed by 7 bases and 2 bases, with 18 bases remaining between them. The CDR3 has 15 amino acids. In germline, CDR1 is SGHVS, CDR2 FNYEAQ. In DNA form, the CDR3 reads TGTGCCAGCACCCGGGGGGCAGGGGATACCTACGAGCAGTACTTC. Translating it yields CASTRGAGDTYEQYF.

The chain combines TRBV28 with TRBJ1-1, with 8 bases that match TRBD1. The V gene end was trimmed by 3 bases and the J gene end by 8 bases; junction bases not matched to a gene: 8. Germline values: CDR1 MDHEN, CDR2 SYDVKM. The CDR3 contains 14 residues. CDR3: CASSFSGGRREAFF. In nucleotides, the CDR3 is TGTGCCAGCAGTTTTTCAGGGGGCCGTAGGGAAGCTTTCTTT.

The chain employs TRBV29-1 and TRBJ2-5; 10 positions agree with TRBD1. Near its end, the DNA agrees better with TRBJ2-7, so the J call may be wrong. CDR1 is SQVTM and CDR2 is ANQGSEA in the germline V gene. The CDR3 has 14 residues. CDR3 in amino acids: CSVRHPGQGNEQYF. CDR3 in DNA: TGCAGCGTACGCCACCCGGGACAGGGGAACGAGCAGTACTTC.

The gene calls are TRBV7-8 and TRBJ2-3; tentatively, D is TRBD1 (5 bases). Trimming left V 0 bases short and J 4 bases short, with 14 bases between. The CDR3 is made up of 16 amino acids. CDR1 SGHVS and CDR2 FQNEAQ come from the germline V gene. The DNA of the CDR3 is TGTGCCAGCAGCTTAGCTTCCCAGGGTGGAGCAGATACGCAGTATTTT. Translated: CASSLASQGGADTQYF.

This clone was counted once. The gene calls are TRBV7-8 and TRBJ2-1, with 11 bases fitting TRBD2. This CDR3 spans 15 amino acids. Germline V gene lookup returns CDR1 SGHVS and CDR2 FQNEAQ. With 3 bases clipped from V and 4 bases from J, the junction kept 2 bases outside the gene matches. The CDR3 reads CASSLGLAEYNEQFF. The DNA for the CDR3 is TGTGCCAGCAGCTTGGGACTAGCGGAATACAATGAGCAGTTCTTC.

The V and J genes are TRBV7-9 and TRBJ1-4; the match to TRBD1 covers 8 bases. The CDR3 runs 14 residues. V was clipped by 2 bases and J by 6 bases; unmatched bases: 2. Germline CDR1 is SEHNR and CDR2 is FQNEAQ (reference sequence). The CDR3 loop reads CASSLYRGDEKLFF. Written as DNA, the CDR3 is TGTGCCAGCAGCTTATACAGGGGGGATGAAAAACTGTTTTTT.

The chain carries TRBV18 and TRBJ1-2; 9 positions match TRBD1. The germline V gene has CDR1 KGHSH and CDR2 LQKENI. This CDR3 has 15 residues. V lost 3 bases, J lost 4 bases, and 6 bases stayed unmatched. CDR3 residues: CASSPGQGFLYGYTF. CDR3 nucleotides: TGTGCCAGCTCACCGGGACAGGGCTTTCTCTATGGCTACACCTTC. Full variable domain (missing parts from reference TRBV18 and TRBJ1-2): NAGVMQNPRHLVRRRGQEARLRCSPMKGHSHVYWYRQLPEEGLKFMVYLQKENIIDESGMPKERFSAEFPKEGPSILRIQQVVRGDSAAYFCASSPGQGFLYGYTFGSGTRLTVV.

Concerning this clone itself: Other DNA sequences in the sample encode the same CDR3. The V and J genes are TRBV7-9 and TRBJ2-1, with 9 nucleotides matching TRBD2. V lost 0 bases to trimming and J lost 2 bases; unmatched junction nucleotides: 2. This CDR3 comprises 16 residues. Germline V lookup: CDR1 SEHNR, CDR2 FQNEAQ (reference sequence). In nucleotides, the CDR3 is TGTGCCAGCAGCTTAGCTCTAGCGGGGACCTACAATGAGCAGTTCTTC. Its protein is CASSLALAGTYNEQFF.

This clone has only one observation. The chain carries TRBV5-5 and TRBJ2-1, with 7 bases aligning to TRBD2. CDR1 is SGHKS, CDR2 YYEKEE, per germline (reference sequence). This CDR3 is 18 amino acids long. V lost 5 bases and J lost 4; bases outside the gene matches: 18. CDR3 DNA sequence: TGTGCCAGCAGTCCGACCGGGACTACGACCCTAAATTACAATGAGCAGTTCTTC. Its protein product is CASSPTGTTTLNYNEQFF. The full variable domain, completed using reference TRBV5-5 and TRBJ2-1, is DAGVTQSPTHLIKTRGQQVTLRCSPISGHKSVSWYQQVLGQGPQFIFQYYEKEERGRGNFPDRFSARQFPNYSSELNVNALLLGDSALYLCASSPTGTTTLNYNEQFFGPGTRLTVL.